This is a list of T cell receptor beta chains from one sample in a study of T-cell memory formation after mild COVID-19. From the 5' RACE reads, TCRdb called clonotypes with MiXCR, one entry per CDR3 protein. The sample yields 350,000 to 400,000 distinct CDR3 sequences, 20% to 25% seen once. Sequencing input: PBMCs or a T cell subset sorted from them (not recorded which). These receptor sequences come from an adult woman who had mild COVID-19 (a few samples of this study predate the infection). Cell type and time point are not known. The CDR3 runs from the conserved cysteine through the conserved F or W. Fields, in order: clone size, D gene, J gene, V gene, CDR3 DNA, CDR3 protein. A D gene is named only where the DNA matches it firmly. Some rows have no size entry. The others give once, few or many, or a class for an expanded clone.

abundance: few
d_gene: NA
j_gene: TRBJ1-1
v_gene: TRBV7-2
CDR3nt: TGTGCCAGCAGCCCCCGGCAGGCGAACACTGAAGCTTTCTTT
CDR3aa: CASSPRQANTEAFF

abundance: few
d_gene: TRBD1
j_gene: TRBJ1-1
v_gene: TRBV12-3/TRBV12-4
CDR3nt: TGTGCCAGCAGTTTATCGCCGGGACAGGGTAACACTGAAGCTTTCTTT
CDR3aa: CASSLSPGQGNTEAFF

abundance: few
d_gene: NA
j_gene: TRBJ1-5
v_gene: TRBV3-1
CDR3nt: TGTGCCAGCAGCCAACGCCAGGGAGGTCAGCCCCAGCATTTT
CDR3aa: CASSQRQGGQPQHF

abundance: NA
d_gene: TRBD1
j_gene: TRBJ2-3
v_gene: TRBV15
CDR3nt: TGTGCCACCGAACCGGGACAGGGACTAACAGATACGCAGTATTTT
CDR3aa: CATEPGQGLTDTQYF

abundance: NA
d_gene: TRBD2
j_gene: TRBJ2-3
v_gene: TRBV9
CDR3nt: TGTGCCAGCAGCGGGAGGCCTCTAGCGGGGACAGATACGCAGTATTTT
CDR3aa: CASSGRPLAGTDTQYF

abundance: few
d_gene: NA
j_gene: TRBJ2-5
v_gene: TRBV3-1
CDR3nt: TGTGCCAGCAGCCAAGATTGGCGAAGCACCCAGTACTTC
CDR3aa: CASSQDWRSTQYF

abundance: few
d_gene: NA
j_gene: TRBJ2-5
v_gene: TRBV14
CDR3nt: TGTGCCAGCAGCCAACAGGGCTCGCTGGGGGAGACCCAGTACTTC
CDR3aa: CASSQQGSLGETQYF

abundance: NA
d_gene: NA
j_gene: TRBJ1-1
v_gene: TRBV5-1
CDR3nt: TGCGCCAGCAGCCTCCGGGAAGCGGCTGGGACTGAAGCTTTCTTT
CDR3aa: CASSLREAAGTEAFF

abundance: NA
d_gene: NA
j_gene: TRBJ2-7
v_gene: TRBV12-3/TRBV12-4
CDR3nt: TGTGCCAGCAGTTTAGCAGGCGCAAACTCCTACGAGCAGTACTTC
CDR3aa: CASSLAGANSYEQYF

abundance: NA
d_gene: NA
j_gene: TRBJ2-6
v_gene: TRBV5-1
CDR3nt: TGCGCCAGCAGCCATTGGCCGTTCTCTGGGGCCAACGTCCTGACTTTC
CDR3aa: CASSHWPFSGANVLTF

abundance: few
d_gene: NA
j_gene: TRBJ1-2
v_gene: TRBV12-3/TRBV12-4
CDR3nt: TGTGCCAGCAGTTTGCCAGGGTTCAACTATGGCTACACCTTC
CDR3aa: CASSLPGFNYGYTF

abundance: NA
d_gene: TRBD1
j_gene: TRBJ1-4
v_gene: TRBV5-1
CDR3nt: TGCGCCAGCAGCTTCGGACAGGGAACTAATGAAAAACTGTTTTTT
CDR3aa: CASSFGQGTNEKLFF

abundance: NA
d_gene: TRBD1
j_gene: TRBJ1-2
v_gene: TRBV7-8
CDR3nt: TGTGCCAGCAGCTTAGGGACAGGTCTAAATTATGGCTACACCTTC
CDR3aa: CASSLGTGLNYGYTF

abundance: few
d_gene: TRBD1
j_gene: TRBJ1-6
v_gene: TRBV6-1
CDR3nt: TGTGCCAGCAGGAAAGACCGGACAGGAGTTAATTCACCCCTCCACTTT
CDR3aa: CASRKDRTGVNSPLHF

abundance: NA
d_gene: TRBD2
j_gene: TRBJ2-7
v_gene: TRBV7-8
CDR3nt: TGTGCCAGCAGCTTAATAGCGGGGGACCACTACGAGCAGTACTTC
CDR3aa: CASSLIAGDHYEQYF

abundance: few
d_gene: NA
j_gene: TRBJ2-4
v_gene: TRBV18
CDR3nt: TGTGCCAGCTCACCATCCGGGACGGTACCTACCATTCAGTACTTC
CDR3aa: CASSPSGTVPTIQYF

abundance: NA
d_gene: NA
j_gene: TRBJ2-4
v_gene: TRBV20-1
CDR3nt: TGCAGTGCTAGAGGAGGTCTGGCCAAAAACATTCAGTACTTC
CDR3aa: CSARGGLAKNIQYF

abundance: few
d_gene: NA
j_gene: TRBJ2-5
v_gene: TRBV24-1
CDR3nt: TGTGCCACCAGTGATCCGGTTCTGGCGGGGGAGACCCAGTACTTC
CDR3aa: CATSDPVLAGETQYF

abundance: few
d_gene: TRBD1
j_gene: TRBJ2-3
v_gene: TRBV29-1
CDR3nt: TGCAGCGTTGAAGGTCACCAGGGGGCCGCAGATACGCAGTATTTT
CDR3aa: CSVEGHQGAADTQYF

abundance: few
d_gene: NA
j_gene: TRBJ2-7
v_gene: TRBV6-6
CDR3nt: TGTGCCAGCAGTTACTCGGAGGAGCAAGAGCAGTACTTC
CDR3aa: CASSYSEEQEQYF

abundance: NA
d_gene: TRBD1
j_gene: TRBJ1-1
v_gene: TRBV5-6
CDR3nt: TGTGCCAGCAGCCGTGGGACAGTTGAAGCTTTCTTT
CDR3aa: CASSRGTVEAFF

abundance: NA
d_gene: NA
j_gene: TRBJ1-4
v_gene: TRBV27
CDR3nt: TGTGCCAGCAGCCCTCTGTCATCCGGTGTTGGTGAAAAACTGTTTTTT
CDR3aa: CASSPLSSGVGEKLFF

abundance: NA
d_gene: TRBD2
j_gene: TRBJ2-5
v_gene: TRBV2
CDR3nt: TGTGCCAGCCAAAATAGCGGGGCCCAAGAGACCCAGTACTTC
CDR3aa: CASQNSGAQETQYF

abundance: NA
d_gene: TRBD1
j_gene: TRBJ2-5
v_gene: TRBV4-3
CDR3nt: TGCGCCAGCAGCCTCAAGACAGGGGTGGAGGAGACCCAGTACTTC
CDR3aa: CASSLKTGVEETQYF

abundance: few
d_gene: NA
j_gene: TRBJ2-7
v_gene: TRBV20-1
CDR3nt: TGCAGTGCCACGTCAGCCTACGAGCAGTACTTC
CDR3aa: CSATSAYEQYF

abundance: NA
d_gene: TRBD1
j_gene: TRBJ1-2
v_gene: TRBV12-3/TRBV12-4
CDR3nt: TGTGCCAGCAGTTTTCCTGACAGGGCTACTAACTATGGCTACACCTTC
CDR3aa: CASSFPDRATNYGYTF

abundance: NA
d_gene: NA
j_gene: TRBJ2-3
v_gene: TRBV7-3
CDR3nt: TGTGCCAGCAGCTTTCGTAGGGGGGATACGCAGTATTTT
CDR3aa: CASSFRRGDTQYF

abundance: few
d_gene: NA
j_gene: TRBJ2-5
v_gene: TRBV7-2
CDR3nt: TGTGCCAGCAGCTTAGCTAGCGCTCAAGAGACCCAGTACTTC
CDR3aa: CASSLASAQETQYF

abundance: NA
d_gene: NA
j_gene: TRBJ2-7
v_gene: TRBV27
CDR3nt: TGTGCCAGCAGTTTATCGAGGCAGGGGCGATACGAGCAGTACTTC
CDR3aa: CASSLSRQGRYEQYF

abundance: NA
d_gene: TRBD2
j_gene: TRBJ2-3
v_gene: TRBV12-3/TRBV12-4
CDR3nt: TGTGCCAGCAGCTTACTAGCGGGGGGGTTGGATACGCAGTATTTT
CDR3aa: CASSLLAGGLDTQYF

abundance: NA
d_gene: TRBD1
j_gene: TRBJ1-6
v_gene: TRBV5-1
CDR3nt: TGCGCCAGCAGAAAGGAAGGACAGGCAAACTCACCCCTCCACTTT
CDR3aa: CASRKEGQANSPLHF

abundance: many
d_gene: NA
j_gene: TRBJ1-5
v_gene: TRBV9
CDR3nt: TGTGCCAGCTCCGTGGGGAGCAATCAGCCCCAGCATTTT
CDR3aa: CASSVGSNQPQHF

abundance: few
d_gene: NA
j_gene: TRBJ2-7
v_gene: TRBV5-1
CDR3nt: TGCGCCAGCAGCTTCCGTCAGGGCCCACCCTACGAGCAGTACTTC
CDR3aa: CASSFRQGPPYEQYF

abundance: few
d_gene: NA
j_gene: TRBJ2-5
v_gene: TRBV10-3
CDR3nt: TGTGCCATCAGTGAGACAGACCACCAAGAGACCCAGTACTTC
CDR3aa: CAISETDHQETQYF

abundance: NA
d_gene: NA
j_gene: TRBJ2-3
v_gene: TRBV6-4
CDR3nt: TGTGCCAGCAGTGACTCCGGTACTACAGATACGCAGTATTTT
CDR3aa: CASSDSGTTDTQYF

abundance: NA
d_gene: NA
j_gene: TRBJ1-2
v_gene: TRBV4-3
CDR3nt: TGCGCCAGCAGCCAAGACAAGTCCACCTATGGCTACACCTTC
CDR3aa: CASSQDKSTYGYTF

abundance: NA
d_gene: NA
j_gene: TRBJ1-2
v_gene: TRBV6-1
CDR3nt: TGTGCCAGCAGTGCCTCAGCAGCCTATGGCTACACCTTC
CDR3aa: CASSASAAYGYTF

abundance: NA
d_gene: TRBD2
j_gene: TRBJ2-1
v_gene: TRBV20-1
CDR3nt: TGCAGTGCTAGAGGGGGAAGCGGGAGTGGGGCCTACAATGAGCAGTTCTTC
CDR3aa: CSARGGSGSGAYNEQFF

abundance: many
d_gene: NA
j_gene: TRBJ2-3
v_gene: TRBV7-9
CDR3nt: TGTGCCAGCAGCTTTAGCACAGATACGCAGTATTTT
CDR3aa: CASSFSTDTQYF

abundance: few
d_gene: NA
j_gene: TRBJ1-2
v_gene: TRBV11-3
CDR3nt: TGTGCCAGCAGCTCGAGGACAGCTAACTATGGCTACACCTTC
CDR3aa: CASSSRTANYGYTF

abundance: NA
d_gene: TRBD1
j_gene: TRBJ1-2
v_gene: TRBV5-1
CDR3nt: TGCGCCAGCAGCTTGACAACAGGGGCTCGTGGCTACACCTTC
CDR3aa: CASSLTTGARGYTF

abundance: NA
d_gene: NA
j_gene: TRBJ2-1
v_gene: TRBV18
CDR3nt: TGTGCCAGCTCACCAGGGGGGCTGGCCTACAATGAGCAGTTCTTC
CDR3aa: CASSPGGLAYNEQFF